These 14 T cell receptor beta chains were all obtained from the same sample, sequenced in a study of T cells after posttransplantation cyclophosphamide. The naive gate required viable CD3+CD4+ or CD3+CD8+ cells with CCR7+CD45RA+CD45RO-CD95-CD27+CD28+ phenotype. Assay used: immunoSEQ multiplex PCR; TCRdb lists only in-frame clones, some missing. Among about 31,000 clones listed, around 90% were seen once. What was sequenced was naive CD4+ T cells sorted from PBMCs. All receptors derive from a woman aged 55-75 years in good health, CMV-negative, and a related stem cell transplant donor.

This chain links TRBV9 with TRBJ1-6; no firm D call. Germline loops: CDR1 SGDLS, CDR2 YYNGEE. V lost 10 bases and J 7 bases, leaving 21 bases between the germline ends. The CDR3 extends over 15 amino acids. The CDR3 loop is CAPGGFPVWNSPLHF. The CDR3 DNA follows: TGTGCCCCCGGAGGGTTCCCGGTGTGGAATTCACCCCTCCACTTT.

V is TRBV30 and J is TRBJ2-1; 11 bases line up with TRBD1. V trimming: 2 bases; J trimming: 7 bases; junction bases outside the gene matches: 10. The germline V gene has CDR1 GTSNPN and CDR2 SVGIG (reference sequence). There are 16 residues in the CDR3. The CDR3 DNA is TGTGCCTGGAGTCTGGGGACAGGGGGATCGAAAAATGAGCAGTTCTTC. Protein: CAWSLGTGGSKNEQFF.

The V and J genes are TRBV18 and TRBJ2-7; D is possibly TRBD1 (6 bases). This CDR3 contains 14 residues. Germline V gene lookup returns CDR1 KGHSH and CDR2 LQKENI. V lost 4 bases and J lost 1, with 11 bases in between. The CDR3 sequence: CASSLQGPSYEQYF. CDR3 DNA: TGTGCCAGCTCACTACAGGGCCCGTCCTACGAGCAGTACTTC.

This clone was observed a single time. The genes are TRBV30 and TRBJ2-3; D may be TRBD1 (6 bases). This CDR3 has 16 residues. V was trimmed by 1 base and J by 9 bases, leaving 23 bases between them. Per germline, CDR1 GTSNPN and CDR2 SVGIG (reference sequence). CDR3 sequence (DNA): TGTGCCTGGAGTGCGGGACACAGAGTTAACGGCGAAACGCAGTATTTT. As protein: CAWSAGHRVNGETQYF.

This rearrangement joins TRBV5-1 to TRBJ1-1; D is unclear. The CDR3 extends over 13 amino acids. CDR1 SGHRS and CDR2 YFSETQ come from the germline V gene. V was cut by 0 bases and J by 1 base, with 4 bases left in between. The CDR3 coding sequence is TGCGCCAGCAGCTTGGCACAGAACACTGAAGCTTTCTTT. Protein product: CASSLAQNTEAFF.

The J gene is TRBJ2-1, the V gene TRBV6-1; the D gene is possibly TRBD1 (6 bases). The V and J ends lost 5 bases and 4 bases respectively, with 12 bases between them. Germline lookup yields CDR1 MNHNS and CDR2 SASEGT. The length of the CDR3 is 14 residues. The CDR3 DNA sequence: TGTGCCAGCAGTTCGGCAGGGGCGTACAATGAGCAGTTCTTC. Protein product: CASSSAGAYNEQFF.

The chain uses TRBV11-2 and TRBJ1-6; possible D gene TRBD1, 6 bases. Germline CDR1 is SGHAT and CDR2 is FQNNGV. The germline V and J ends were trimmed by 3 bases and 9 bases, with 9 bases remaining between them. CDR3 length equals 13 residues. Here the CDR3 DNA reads TGTGCCAGCAGCTTGGGGGCCTTTTCACCCCTCCACTTT. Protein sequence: CASSLGAFSPLHF.

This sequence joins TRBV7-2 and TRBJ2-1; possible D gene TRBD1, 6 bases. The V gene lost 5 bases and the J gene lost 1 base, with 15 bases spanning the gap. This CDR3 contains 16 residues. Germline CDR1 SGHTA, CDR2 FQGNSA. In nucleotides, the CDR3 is TGTGCCAGCAGCAAAAAACAGGGTAGATCCTACAATGAGCAGTTCTTC. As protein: CASSKKQGRSYNEQFF.

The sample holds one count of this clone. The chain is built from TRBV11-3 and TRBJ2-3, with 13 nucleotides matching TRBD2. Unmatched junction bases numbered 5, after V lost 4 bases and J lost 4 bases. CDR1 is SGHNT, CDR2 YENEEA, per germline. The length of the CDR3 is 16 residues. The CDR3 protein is CASSSPGTSGADTQYF. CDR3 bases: TGTGCCAGCAGCTCCCCGGGGACTAGCGGGGCAGATACGCAGTATTTT. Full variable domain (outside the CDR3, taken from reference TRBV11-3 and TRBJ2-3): EAGVVQSPRYKIIEKKQPVAFWCNPISGHNTLYWYLQNLGQGPELLIRYENEEAVDDSQLPKDRFSAERLKGVDSTLKIQPAELGDSAVYLCASSSPGTSGADTQYFGPGTRLTVL.

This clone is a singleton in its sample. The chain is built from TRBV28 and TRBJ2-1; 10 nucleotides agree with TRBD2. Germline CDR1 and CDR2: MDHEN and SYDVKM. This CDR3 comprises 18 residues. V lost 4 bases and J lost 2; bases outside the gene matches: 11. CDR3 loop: CASSSPGPTSGTYNEQFF. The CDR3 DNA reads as TGTGCCAGCAGTTCCCCTGGCCCTACTAGCGGGACCTACAATGAGCAGTTCTTC.

The CDR3 DNA reads as TGCGCCAGCAGCTTTCAGTCAGATTCCTCCTACGAGCAGTACTTC. Translated: CASSFQSDSSYEQYF. This sequence joins TRBV5-1 and TRBJ2-7; D not certain. V lost 2 bases and J lost 0, with 12 bases in between. The germline gives CDR1 SGHRS, CDR2 YFSETQ. The CDR3 runs to 15 residues.

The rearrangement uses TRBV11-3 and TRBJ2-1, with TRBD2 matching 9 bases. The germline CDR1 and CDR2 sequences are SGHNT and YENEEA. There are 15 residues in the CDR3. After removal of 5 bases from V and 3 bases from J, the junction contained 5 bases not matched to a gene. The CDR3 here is CASSLRLAVYNEQFF. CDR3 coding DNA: TGTGCCAGCAGCCTGCGACTAGCGGTCTACAATGAGCAGTTCTTC. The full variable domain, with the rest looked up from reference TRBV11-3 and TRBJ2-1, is EAGVVQSPRYKIIEKKQPVAFWCNPISGHNTLYWYLQNLGQGPELLIRYENEEAVDDSQLPKDRFSAERLKGVDSTLKIQPAELGDSAVYLCASSLRLAVYNEQFFGPGTRLTVL.

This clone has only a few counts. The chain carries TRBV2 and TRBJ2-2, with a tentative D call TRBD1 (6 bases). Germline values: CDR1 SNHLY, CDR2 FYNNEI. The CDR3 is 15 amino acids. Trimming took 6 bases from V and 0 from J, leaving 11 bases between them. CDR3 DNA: TGTGCCAGCAGAGCCGGGACAACGAACACCGGGGAGCTGTTTTTT. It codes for CASRAGTTNTGELFF.

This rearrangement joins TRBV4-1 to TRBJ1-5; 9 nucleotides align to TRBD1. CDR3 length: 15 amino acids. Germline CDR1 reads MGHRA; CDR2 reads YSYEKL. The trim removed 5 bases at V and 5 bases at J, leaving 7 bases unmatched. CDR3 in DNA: TGCGCCAGCAGCGACAAGGGGGACAGGGATCAGCCCCAGCATTTT. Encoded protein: CASSDKGDRDQPQHF.